These 20 T cell receptor beta chains were all obtained from the same sample, sequenced in a study of OX40 agonist ivuxolimab in advanced cancers. The protocol was immunoSEQ multiplex PCR, while the TCRdb copy is restricted to in-frame clones and leaves out a portion. Here the sample spans roughly 90,000 clones, 91% being singletons. The sequenced sample was CD4+ or CD8+ T cells sorted from blood, obtained in a trial of the OX40 agonist ivuxolimab. These receptors all come from an adult with an advanced solid tumor such as melanoma, head and neck, liver or kidney cancer.

This chain connects TRBV6-1 to TRBJ2-7; D uncertain. Trimming removed 3 bases from V and 1 base from J, with 13 bases in between. This CDR3 region has 15 residues. Germline CDR1 is MNHNS and CDR2 is SASEGT. The CDR3 region is CASSDGPGPSYEQYF. The CDR3 nucleotides read TGTGCCAGCAGTGATGGGCCAGGTCCTTCCTACGAGCAGTACTTC.

The chain has TRBV2 and TRBJ2-7; D is unclear. Germline CDR1 is SNHLY and CDR2 is FYNNEI. V gave up 5 bases and J gave up 7 bases, with 15 bases separating them. This CDR3 is 13 amino acids long. The CDR3 sequence: CASSPVAADEQYF. The CDR3 nucleotides are TGTGCCAGCAGTCCCGTGGCGGCGGATGAGCAGTACTTC. The full variable domain, its missing parts supplied by reference TRBV2 and TRBJ2-7, is EPEVTQTPSHQVTQMGQEVILRCVPISNHLYFYWYRQILGQKVEFLVSFYNNEISEKSEIFDDQFSVERPDGSNFTLKIRSTKLEDSAMYFCASSPVAADEQYFGPGTRLTVT.

The V call is TRBV27, the J call TRBJ2-7, with D possibly matching TRBD2 (6 bases). Germline assignment: CDR1 MNHEY and CDR2 SMNVEV (reference sequence). Trimming stripped 11 bases from V and 0 bases from J, with 11 bases between. The CDR3 is made up of 12 amino acids. The CDR3 reads CAAGIPSYEQYF. In DNA, the CDR3 is TGTGCCGCGGGGATTCCCTCCTACGAGCAGTACTTC.

J is TRBJ2-3 and V is TRBV6-1; 15 bases map to TRBD2. The CDR3 spans 17 residues. V was pared by 0 bases and J by 5 bases, with 3 bases of the junction left unmatched. Looked up from germline, CDR1 is MNHNS and CDR2 is SASEGT. CDR3 region: CASSEAWTSGGGDTQYF. DNA for the CDR3: TGTGCCAGCAGTGAAGCATGGACTAGCGGGGGGGGAGATACGCAGTATTTT.

This chain links TRBV2 with TRBJ2-7; D is ambiguous. Looked up from germline, CDR1 is SNHLY and CDR2 is FYNNEI. This CDR3 is 13 amino acids long. Deletions cut 4 bases from V and 1 base from J, with 8 bases between. CDR3 DNA sequence: TGTGCCAGCAGTGGGATGATATCCTACGAGCAGTACTTC. Amino acid sequence: CASSGMISYEQYF. Combining the CDR3 with reference TRBV2 and TRBJ2-7 gives the whole variable domain EPEVTQTPSHQVTQMGQEVILRCVPISNHLYFYWYRQILGQKVEFLVSFYNNEISEKSEIFDDQFSVERPDGSNFTLKIRSTKLEDSAMYFCASSGMISYEQYFGPGTRLTVT.

This CDR3 reads CASSLAGYTEAFF. The CDR3 nucleotides read TGTGCCAGCAGCTTAGCGGGGTACACTGAAGCTTTCTTT. V is TRBV7-6 and J is TRBJ1-1; D is unclear. CDR1 is SGHVS, CDR2 FNYEAQ, per germline. The CDR3 is 13 amino acids. Deletions cut 0 bases from V and 3 bases from J, with 5 bases between.

This rearrangement joins TRBV7-9 to TRBJ1-3, with a weak D call TRBD1 (5 bases). Germline V lookup: CDR1 SEHNR, CDR2 FQNEAQ (reference sequence). This CDR3 is 14 amino acids long. V was clipped by 8 bases and J by 2 bases, with 13 bases between them. CDR3 region: CASAGGRAGNTIYF. Here the CDR3 DNA reads TGTGCCAGCGCTGGGGGAAGGGCTGGAAACACCATATATTTT. The entire variable domain, with the rest obtained from reference TRBV7-9 and TRBJ1-3, is as follows: DTGVSQNPRHKITKRGQNVTFRCDPISEHNRLYWYRQTLGQGPEFLTYFQNEAQLEKSRLLSDRFSAERPKGSFSTLEIQRTEQGDSAMYLCASAGGRAGNTIYFGEGSWLTVV.

This clone was detected once. V gene TRBV19 combines with J gene TRBJ2-7, with D tentatively TRBD1 or TRBD2 (5 bases each). This CDR3 contains 14 residues. V was shortened by 5 bases and J by 0 bases, with 11 bases between the two germline ends. From germline, CDR1 is LNHDA and CDR2 SQIVND (reference sequence). For the CDR3, the DNA is TGTGCCAGTAGTCCCGGGACGGACTCCTACGAGCAGTACTTC. Translation gives CASSPGTDSYEQYF. The variable domain in full, completed from reference TRBV19 and TRBJ2-7, reads DGGITQSPKYLFRKEGQNVTLSCEQNLNHDAMYWYRQDPGQGLRLIYYSQIVNDFQKGDIAEGYSVSREKKESFPLTVTSAQKNPTAFYLCASSPGTDSYEQYFGPGTRLTVT.

The chain uses TRBV7-8 and TRBJ1-2; D is possibly TRBD1 (5 bases). The CDR3 has 16 residues. Germline assignment: CDR1 SGHVS and CDR2 FQNEAQ. The V and J ends lost 5 bases and 4 bases respectively, with 20 bases between them. The CDR3 protein is CASSPSPLGDFYGYTF. The CDR3 DNA is TGTGCCAGCAGCCCTAGCCCCTTAGGGGATTTCTATGGCTACACCTTC.

The genes are TRBV13 and TRBJ2-6; 13 positions match TRBD2. Germline V gives CDR1 PRHDT, CDR2 FYEKMQ (reference sequence). J lost 4 bases, V lost 3 bases, and 15 bases had no gene match. The CDR3 is made up of 21 amino acids. In nucleotides, the CDR3 is TGTGCCAGCAGCTTCGGACTAGCGGGAGTTAAGGCTCGCTCCGGGGCCAACGTCCTGACTTTC. Translated, it gives CASSFGLAGVKARSGANVLTF. Full variable domain (remainder filled in from reference TRBV13 and TRBJ2-6): AAGVIQSPRHLIKEKRETATLKCYPIPRHDTVYWYQQGPGQDPQFLISFYEKMQSDKGSIPDRFSAQQFSDYHSELNMSSLELGDSALYFCASSFGLAGVKARSGANVLTFGAGSRLTVL.

The V gene is TRBV5-1, the J gene TRBJ2-3; no firm D call. The ends were cut back, 5 bases at V and 2 bases at J, with 9 bases in the middle. The CDR3 sequence is 13 residues long. Germline CDR1 SGHRS, CDR2 YFSETQ. The CDR3 region has the DNA TGCGCCAGCAGTAGTAGCAACACAGATACGCAGTATTTT. This encodes CASSSSNTDTQYF.

This rearrangement joins TRBV6-1 to TRBJ1-5; D gene unclear. Germline V CDR1 and CDR2: MNHNS, SASEGT. The CDR3 contains 17 residues. V dropped 1 base and J dropped 0 bases, with 13 bases sitting between them. The CDR3 protein is CASSEEGQVYSNQPQHF. The CDR3 DNA follows: TGTGCCAGCAGTGAAGAGGGCCAGGTTTATAGCAATCAGCCCCAGCATTTT.

The V call is TRBV6-5, the J call TRBJ2-7, with TRBD2 matching over 8 bases. CDR1 and CDR2 (germline): MNHEY, SVGAGI. CDR3 size: 15 residues. The V segment lost 5 bases and the J segment 2 bases; nucleotides outside the gene matches: 8. The CDR3 region is CASSPGGGSTYEQYF. The CDR3 region has the DNA TGTGCCAGCAGTCCCGGGGGGGGGAGCACCTACGAGCAGTACTTC.

This chain uses TRBV5-4 with TRBJ2-5; TRBD2 matches 7 bases. V dropped 0 bases and J dropped 5; count of bases not matched to a gene: 13. The length of the CDR3 is 17 residues. Germline V gives CDR1 SGHNT, CDR2 YYREEE (reference sequence). The CDR3 bases are TGTGCCAGCAGCTTGGCCGGAGCGGGATCCAGAAGGGAGACCCAGTACTTC. It codes for CASSLAGAGSRRETQYF.

The chain couples TRBV4-2 to TRBJ1-1; no definite D call. This CDR3 is built from 17 residues. CDR1 LGHNA and CDR2 YNFKEQ come from the germline V gene. Trimming cost V 0 bases and J 1 base, with 15 bases left between them. The CDR3 sequence: CASSQDWKPEENTEAFF. Here the CDR3 DNA reads TGTGCCAGCAGCCAAGATTGGAAGCCGGAAGAGAACACTGAAGCTTTCTTT.

The CDR3 region has the DNA TGTGCCAGTAGTATAGTTGGCGGGGACACAGATACGCAGTATTTT. Its translation: CASSIVGGDTDTQYF. The chain joins TRBV19 to TRBJ2-3; TRBD2 is a possible D gene (6 bases). CDR1 LNHDA and CDR2 SQIVND come from the germline V gene (reference sequence). Trimming took off 1 base at V and 2 bases at J, with 10 bases between the two ends. The CDR3 runs to 15 residues.

The J gene is TRBJ1-2, the V gene TRBV19, with 7 bases fitting TRBD1. This CDR3 has 14 residues. CDR1 and CDR2 from the germline V gene are LNHDA and SQIVND (reference sequence). V gave up 6 bases and J gave up 0 bases; unmatched junction bases: 4. The CDR3 DNA sequence: TGTGCCAGTAGCTTGACAGGGCCTAACTATGGCTACACCTTC. The encoded protein is CASSLTGPNYGYTF.

The chain employs TRBV27 and TRBJ2-7; D remains ambiguous. With 1 base removed from V and 2 bases from J, the gap between germline ends came to 12 bases. The germline V gene has CDR1 MNHEY and CDR2 SMNVEV (reference sequence). This CDR3 contains 15 residues. The CDR3, as DNA: TGTGCCAGCAGTTTATACGAAAGTCCAGCCTACGAGCAGTACTTC. This encodes CASSLYESPAYEQYF.

This clone was detected only once. This chain uses TRBV27 with TRBJ2-5; D is unclear. Germline CDR1 MNHEY, CDR2 SMNVEV (reference sequence). V was pared by 4 bases and J by 4 bases, with 13 bases between. The CDR3 length is 14 residues. This chain's CDR3 is CASSSEASLETQYF. The CDR3 nucleotides read TGTGCCAGCAGTTCCGAAGCTTCATTAGAGACCCAGTACTTC.

The chain joins TRBV7-3 to TRBJ2-7; 7 nucleotides align to TRBD2. Germline-derived CDR1 and CDR2 are SGHTA and FQGTGA. Germline trimming cut 5 bases from V and 1 base from J; bases unmatched to any gene: 5. CDR3 length: 14 residues. The CDR3 spells CASSVAGGSYEQYF. In nucleotides, the CDR3 is TGTGCCAGCAGCGTAGCGGGTGGATCCTACGAGCAGTACTTC.